This TCR beta chain emerged from a study of spatial heterogeneity in lung cancer. This clonotype was counted many times. Its matching antigen is unknown. The time point was: sample taken at primary tumor resection. No cells were sorted before sequencing. The whole RNA sequenced was extracted from tumor, nontumor lung or frozen PBMC. Whole-study results and caveats: There were more appearances of ubiquitous expanded tumor TCRs in blood at resection than at follow-up.

The study tagged each TCR cDNA molecule with a unique molecular identifier. TCRdb re-derived calls from the 5' RACE reads in MiXCR, one entry per CDR3 protein. This table has more than 30,000 distinct CDR3 sequences, 5.2% appearing once. This CDR3 spans 16 amino acids. Germline V gene data show CDR1 as DFQATT and CDR2 as SNEGSKA (reference sequence). The V and J ends lost 4 bases and 3 bases respectively, with 18 bases between them. V usage is TRBV20-1 and J usage is TRBJ1-4; TRBD1 might be the D (6 bases). The sequences come from PBMCs, collected at surgery. The sequence was obtained from a female donor with early-stage non-small cell lung cancer. CDR3 sequence reads: CSAKNLGGLANEKLFF. In DNA, the CDR3 is TGCAGTGCTAAGAACTTAGGGGGACTCGCTAATGAAAAACTGTTTTTT.